This T cell receptor beta chain was obtained from a study of blood T cell repertoires in COVID-19. On the study more broadly: PBMCs, B-cell-depleted T cells, or T cells were the source of the cDNA or gDNA that made up the material.

Profiling relied on immunoSEQ multiplex PCR, and the TCRdb table lists in-frame clones only, not all of them. The data contain roughly 300,000 clones, approximately 86% of them singletons. V dropped 3 bases and J dropped 4 bases, with 9 bases sitting between them. The CDR3 extends over 13 amino acids. Germline lookup yields CDR1 LNHDA and CDR2 SQIVND (reference sequence). About this clone: At the DNA level, this CDR3 is encoded by other sequences in the same sample as well.

The receptor comes from a woman in her thirties or forties with acute COVID-19. The chain couples TRBV19 to TRBJ1-2; a possible D gene is TRBD1 (5 bases). The material sequenced was PBMCs or T cells enriched from blood (not recorded which). The CDR3 DNA sequence: TGTGCCAGTAGTATTGACAGAGCCTATGGCTACACCTTC. It codes for CASSIDRAYGYTF.